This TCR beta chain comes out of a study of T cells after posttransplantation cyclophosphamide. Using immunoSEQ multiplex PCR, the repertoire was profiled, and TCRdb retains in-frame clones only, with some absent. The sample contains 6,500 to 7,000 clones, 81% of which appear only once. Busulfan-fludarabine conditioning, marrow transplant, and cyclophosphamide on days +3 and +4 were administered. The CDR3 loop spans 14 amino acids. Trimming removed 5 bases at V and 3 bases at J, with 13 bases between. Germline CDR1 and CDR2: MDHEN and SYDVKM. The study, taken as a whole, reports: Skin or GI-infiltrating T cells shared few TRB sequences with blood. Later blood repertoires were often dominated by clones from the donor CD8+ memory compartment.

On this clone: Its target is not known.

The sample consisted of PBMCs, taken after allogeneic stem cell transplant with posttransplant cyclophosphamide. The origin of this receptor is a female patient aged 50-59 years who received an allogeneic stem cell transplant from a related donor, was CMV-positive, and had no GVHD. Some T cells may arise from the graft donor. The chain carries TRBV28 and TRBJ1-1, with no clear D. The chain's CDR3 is CASSTRGAYTEAFF. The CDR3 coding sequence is TGTGCCAGCAGTACGCGAGGAGCTTACACTGAAGCTTTCTTT.